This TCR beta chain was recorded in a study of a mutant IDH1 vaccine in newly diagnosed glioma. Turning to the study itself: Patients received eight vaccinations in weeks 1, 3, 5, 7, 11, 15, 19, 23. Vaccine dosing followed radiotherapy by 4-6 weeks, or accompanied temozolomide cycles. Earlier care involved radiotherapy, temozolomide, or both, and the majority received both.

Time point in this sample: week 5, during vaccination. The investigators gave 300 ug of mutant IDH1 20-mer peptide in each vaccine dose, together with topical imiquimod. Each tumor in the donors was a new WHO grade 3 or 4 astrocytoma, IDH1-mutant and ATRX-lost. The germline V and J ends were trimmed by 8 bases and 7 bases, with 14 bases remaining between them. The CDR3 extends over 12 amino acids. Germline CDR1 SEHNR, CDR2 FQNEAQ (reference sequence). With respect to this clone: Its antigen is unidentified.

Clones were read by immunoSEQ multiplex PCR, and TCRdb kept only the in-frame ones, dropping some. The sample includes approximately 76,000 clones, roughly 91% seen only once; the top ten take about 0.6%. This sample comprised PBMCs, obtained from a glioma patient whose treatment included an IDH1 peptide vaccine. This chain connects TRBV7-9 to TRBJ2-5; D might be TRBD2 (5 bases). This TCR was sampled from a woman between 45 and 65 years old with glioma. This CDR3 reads CASHGNVGTQYF. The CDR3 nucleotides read TGTGCCAGCCACGGGAATGTGGGGACCCAGTACTTC.